These 15 T cell receptor beta chains were all obtained from the same sample, sequenced in a study of shared clonotypes between healthy human individuals. Assay: immunoSEQ multiplex PCR; the TCRdb copy retains only in-frame clones and omits some. The sample yields hundreds of thousands of clones, roughly 97% seen once. Material: naive CD4+ T cells sorted from blood. The subset was: CD45RA+ positively selected. The source is a woman aged 30 to 39 in good health.

The V gene is TRBV5-1, the J gene TRBJ1-1; no clear D. This CDR3 spans 14 amino acids. Germline CDR1 and CDR2: SGHRS and YFSETQ. The V end was cut by 0 bases, the J end by 2 bases, with 8 bases between. The CDR3 DNA sequence: TGCGCCAGCAGCTTGGAGGCAGTTAACACTGAAGCTTTCTTT. Protein sequence: CASSLEAVNTEAFF.

The chain couples TRBV29-1 to TRBJ2-1; the D gene is possibly TRBD1 (6 bases). CDR1 is SQVTM and CDR2 is ANQGSEA in the germline V gene. The V gene lost 6 bases and the J gene lost 8 bases, with 17 bases spanning the gap. There are 13 residues in the CDR3. CDR3 nucleotides: TGCAGCGTGATGGGGGCTAAGGTGTATGAGCAGTTCTTC. It codes for CSVMGAKVYEQFF.

This clone was detected only once. The CDR3 sequence: CASSFKGRGELFF. For the CDR3, the DNA is TGTGCCAGCAGCTTTAAGGGGCGCGGGGAGCTGTTTTTT. V is TRBV7-1 and J is TRBJ2-2; weak D call: TRBD1 (5 bases). TRBV7-1 is identified as an open reading frame with a role that is uncertain. Trimming left V 4 bases short and J 7 bases short, with 10 bases between. The length of the CDR3 is 13 residues.

The genes are TRBV28 and TRBJ1-4; D possibly corresponds to TRBD1 (5 bases). The ends were cut back, 6 bases at V and 7 bases at J, with 21 bases in the middle. The CDR3 has 16 residues. Germline values: CDR1 MDHEN, CDR2 SYDVKM. CDR3: CASRRPGGAGFEKLFF. CDR3 DNA sequence: TGTGCCAGCAGACGACCGGGGGGAGCGGGGTTTGAAAAACTGTTTTTT.

The chain combines TRBV27 with TRBJ1-5, with 9 bases aligning to TRBD1. V dropped 6 bases and J dropped 5; count of bases not matched to a gene: 5. The CDR3 loop spans 14 amino acids. Germline V gene data show CDR1 as MNHEY and CDR2 as SMNVEV (reference sequence). DNA of the CDR3: TGTGCCAGCAGAAATACAGGGGGCCATCAGCCCCAGCATTTT. Its translation: CASRNTGGHQPQHF.

This clone came up a few times. The chain combines TRBV19 with TRBJ2-2; unclear D gene. The length of the CDR3 is 11 residues. CDR1 is LNHDA and CDR2 is SQIVND in the germline V gene (reference sequence). The V and J ends lost 3 bases and 7 bases respectively, with 3 bases between them. CDR3 loop: CASSMIGELFF. CDR3 nucleotides: TGTGCCAGTAGTATGATCGGGGAGCTGTTTTTT.

The chain carries TRBV14 and TRBJ2-2; 8 bases line up with TRBD1. Per germline, CDR1 SGHDN and CDR2 FVKESK. V dropped 3 bases and J dropped 6; count of bases not matched to a gene: 6. There are 15 residues in the CDR3. CDR3 protein: CASSHVTGAAGELFF. DNA for the CDR3: TGTGCCAGCAGCCACGTGACAGGGGCCGCCGGGGAGCTGTTTTTT.

The chain uses TRBV7-8 and TRBJ1-3; tentative D call: TRBD1 (6 bases). Germline V gene lookup returns CDR1 SGHVS and CDR2 FQNEAQ. The V end lost 6 bases, the J end lost 4 bases, and 13 bases lay between the germline ends. CDR3 size: 14 residues. CDR3 sequence reads: CASSHYRDGNTIYF. DNA of the CDR3: TGTGCCAGCAGTCATTACAGGGACGGAAACACCATATATTTT.

This chain links TRBV7-9 with TRBJ2-3; no clear D. Per the germline V gene, CDR1 is SEHNR and CDR2 is FQNEAQ (reference sequence). Trimming removed 4 bases at V and 1 base at J, with 12 bases between. The CDR3 has 15 residues. The DNA of the CDR3 is TGTGCCAGCAGCTCAATTCTTAGGGGCACAGATACGCAGTATTTT. Translation gives CASSSILRGTDTQYF.

The chain uses TRBV11-3 and TRBJ2-7; 9 bases map to TRBD1. Germline V gives CDR1 SGHNT, CDR2 YENEEA. The CDR3 is made up of 13 amino acids. J gave up 3 bases and V 4 bases, and 1 base lay outside the gene matches. The CDR3 nucleotides are TGTGCCAGCAGCTCGGACAGGGGCTACGAGCAGTACTTC. Protein: CASSSDRGYEQYF. Supplemented by reference TRBV11-3 and TRBJ2-7, the full variable domain reads EAGVVQSPRYKIIEKKQPVAFWCNPISGHNTLYWYLQNLGQGPELLIRYENEEAVDDSQLPKDRFSAERLKGVDSTLKIQPAELGDSAVYLCASSSDRGYEQYFGPGTRLTVT.

The chain has TRBV7-9 and TRBJ1-4; 7 bases agree with TRBD1. V shed 5 bases, J shed 7 bases, and the junction held 13 bases outside the gene matches. The CDR3 sequence is 16 residues long. Germline CDR1 SEHNR, CDR2 FQNEAQ (reference sequence). The CDR3, as DNA: TGTGCCAGCAGCCCTGGACAGGCTCTAAGCGCTGAAAAACTGTTTTTT. Translation gives CASSPGQALSAEKLFF.

This clone was seen just once. The chain combines TRBV11-2 with TRBJ2-5; TRBD1 might be the D (6 bases). The J call is in doubt because the DNA end fits TRBJ2-7 better. The V gene's germline CDR1 is SGHAT and CDR2 FQNNGV. This CDR3 comprises 16 residues. CDR3 DNA: TGTGCCAGCAGTTTGGACCAGGGGCTGAACTCCTACGAGCAGTACTTC. It specifies CASSLDQGLNSYEQYF.

The chain recombines TRBV19 with TRBJ2-2; 10 bases are a match to TRBD2. Trimming cost V 7 bases and J 6 bases; bases outside gene matches: 5. The V gene's germline CDR1 is LNHDA and CDR2 SQIVND (reference sequence). The CDR3 has 14 residues. CDR3 amino acids: CASTSGSIPGELFF. The DNA for the CDR3 is TGTGCCAGTACTAGCGGGAGTATCCCCGGGGAGCTGTTTTTT. Full variable domain (missing parts from reference TRBV19 and TRBJ2-2): DGGITQSPKYLFRKEGQNVTLSCEQNLNHDAMYWYRQDPGQGLRLIYYSQIVNDFQKGDIAEGYSVSREKKESFPLTVTSAQKNPTAFYLCASTSGSIPGELFFGEGSRLTVL.

This clone was observed once. The CDR3 protein is CASSEAKTGWELSYNEQFF. CDR3 sequence (DNA): TGTGCCAGCAGTGAAGCGAAGACAGGGTGGGAGTTATCCTACAATGAGCAGTTCTTC. The chain joins TRBV6-1 to TRBJ2-1, with 7 bases aligning to TRBD1. The CDR3 loop spans 19 amino acids. The V and J ends lost 0 bases and 1 base, in that order; junction bases with no gene match: 12. Germline loops: CDR1 MNHNS, CDR2 SASEGT.

The chain links TRBV10-3 to TRBJ2-1, with 13 bases identical to TRBD2. The CDR3 totals 16 residues. The germline V gene has CDR1 ENHRY and CDR2 SYGVKD. Losses at the gene ends were 3 bases for V and 8 bases for J; bases not matched to a gene: 7. In DNA, the CDR3 is TGTGCCATCAGTGACCCGAGACTAGCGGGAGGTTATGAGCAGTTCTTC. Translating it yields CAISDPRLAGGYEQFF.